The rows below give T cell receptor beta chains drawn from one sample of a study of CD8 T cells in Susac syndrome. MiXCR was run by TCRdb on the immunoSEQ multiplex PCR reads, yielding one entry per CDR3 protein. This table holds some 77,000 distinct CDR3 sequences, 93% found once. What was sequenced was CD4+ T cells from PBMCs. These receptor sequences come from a human donor with Susac syndrome. The CDR3 runs from the conserved cysteine through the conserved F or W. The D gene is left open where the match is weak. Clone size is shown for a subset of rows, as once, few, many or a class of expanded clone.

j_gene: TRBJ1-2
d_gene: TRBD1
v_gene: TRBV11-2
abundance: NA
CDR3aa: CASRDTTGGANGYTF
CDR3nt: TGTGCCAGCAGGGACACTACAGGGGGCGCGAATGGCTACACCTTC

j_gene: TRBJ1-5
d_gene: NA
v_gene: TRBV6-1
abundance: NA
CDR3aa: CASSEAHYSNQPQHF
CDR3nt: TGTGCCAGCAGTGAAGCCCATTATAGCAATCAGCCCCAGCATTTT

j_gene: TRBJ2-3
d_gene: NA
v_gene: TRBV7-2
abundance: NA
CDR3aa: CASSLAADSTDTQYF
CDR3nt: TGTGCCAGCAGCTTAGCGGCCGACAGTACAGATACGCAGTATTTT

j_gene: TRBJ2-7
d_gene: NA
v_gene: TRBV24-1
abundance: NA
CDR3aa: CATSEGGAGLDSEQYF
CDR3nt: TGTGCCACCAGTGAAGGAGGGGCCGGCCTGGACTCCGAGCAGTACTTC

j_gene: TRBJ1-5
d_gene: TRBD1
v_gene: TRBV6-5
abundance: NA
CDR3aa: CASSDRVAWGGPQHF
CDR3nt: TGTGCCAGCAGCGACAGGGTTGCGTGGGGTGGGCCCCAGCATTTT

j_gene: TRBJ2-2
d_gene: NA
v_gene: TRBV24-1
abundance: NA
CDR3aa: CATSGGLQTGELFF
CDR3nt: TGTGCCACCAGTGGCGGACTGCAAACCGGGGAGCTGTTTTTT

j_gene: TRBJ2-3
d_gene: NA
v_gene: TRBV6-6
abundance: once
CDR3aa: CASRKNRDQEGDTQYF
CDR3nt: TGTGCCAGCAGGAAGAACCGGGACCAAGAGGGGGATACGCAGTATTTT

j_gene: TRBJ2-3
d_gene: TRBD2
v_gene: TRBV4-2
abundance: once
CDR3aa: CASSHRGGGNRGTQYF
CDR3nt: TGTGCCAGCAGCCACAGGGGCGGGGGGAACCGGGGGACGCAGTATTTT

j_gene: TRBJ1-4
d_gene: NA
v_gene: TRBV4-1
abundance: NA
CDR3aa: CASSQPGGNEKLFF
CDR3nt: TGCGCCAGCAGCCAACCTGGGGGTAATGAAAAACTGTTTTTT

j_gene: TRBJ2-7
d_gene: TRBD1
v_gene: TRBV5-1
abundance: NA
CDR3aa: CASSSDRKYEQYF
CDR3nt: TGCGCCAGCAGCTCGGACAGGAAGTACGAGCAGTACTTC

j_gene: TRBJ2-7
d_gene: NA
v_gene: TRBV6-1
abundance: NA
CDR3aa: CASSESVVAYEQYF
CDR3nt: TGTGCCAGCAGTGAATCTGTTGTTGCCTACGAGCAGTACTTC

j_gene: TRBJ2-7
d_gene: TRBD2
v_gene: TRBV25-1
abundance: once
CDR3aa: CASSDLPGGESSYEQYF
CDR3nt: TGTGCCAGCAGTGACCTCCCGGGGGGGGAGAGCTCCTACGAGCAGTACTTC

j_gene: TRBJ2-5
d_gene: TRBD1
v_gene: TRBV4-1
abundance: NA
CDR3aa: CASSQYDRGETQYF
CDR3nt: TGCGCCAGCAGCCAATACGACAGGGGGGAGACCCAGTACTTC

j_gene: TRBJ2-3
d_gene: NA
v_gene: TRBV2
abundance: NA
CDR3aa: CASSEQSTDTQYF
CDR3nt: TGTGCCAGCAGTGAACAGTCCACAGATACGCAGTATTTT

j_gene: TRBJ1-3
d_gene: TRBD1
v_gene: TRBV7-2
abundance: NA
CDR3aa: CASSADRGWYTIYF
CDR3nt: TGTGCCAGCAGCGCCGACAGGGGGTGGTACACCATATATTTT

j_gene: TRBJ1-5
d_gene: TRBD1
v_gene: TRBV3-1
abundance: NA
CDR3aa: CASSQVPGQGYSNQPQHF
CDR3nt: TGTGCCAGCAGCCAAGTGCCGGGACAGGGTTATAGCAATCAGCCCCAGCATTTT

j_gene: TRBJ1-4
d_gene: TRBD1
v_gene: TRBV6-2/TRBV6-3
abundance: NA
CDR3aa: CASTGQGTEKVFF
CDR3nt: TGTGCCAGCACCGGACAGGGAACGGAAAAGGTGTTTTTT

j_gene: TRBJ2-7
d_gene: NA
v_gene: TRBV6-2/TRBV6-3
abundance: NA
CDR3aa: CASRTDTYEQYF
CDR3nt: TGTGCCAGCAGAACGGATACCTACGAGCAGTACTTC

j_gene: TRBJ2-1
d_gene: NA
v_gene: TRBV5-4
abundance: NA
CDR3aa: CASSLAGIRVPPDNEQFF
CDR3nt: TGTGCCAGCAGCTTGGCGGGGATCAGGGTACCACCCGACAATGAGCAGTTCTTC

j_gene: TRBJ2-1
d_gene: TRBD2
v_gene: TRBV7-8
abundance: NA
CDR3aa: CASSLDGLAGGPNEQFF
CDR3nt: TGTGCCAGCAGCTTAGATGGACTAGCGGGGGGCCCGAATGAGCAGTTCTTC

j_gene: TRBJ2-2
d_gene: NA
v_gene: TRBV28
abundance: NA
CDR3aa: CASSLLAGGSGELFF
CDR3nt: TGTGCCAGCAGTTTATTGGCAGGGGGGTCCGGGGAGCTGTTTTTT

j_gene: TRBJ1-4
d_gene: TRBD1
v_gene: TRBV18
abundance: NA
CDR3aa: CASSPAPGTGNEKLFF
CDR3nt: TGTGCCAGCTCGCCGGCGCCCGGGACAGGCAATGAAAAACTGTTTTTT

j_gene: TRBJ1-2
d_gene: NA
v_gene: TRBV6-1
abundance: NA
CDR3aa: CASSEEHRVGGYTF
CDR3nt: TGTGCCAGCAGTGAAGAGCACAGGGTGGGGGGCTACACCTTC

j_gene: TRBJ2-1
d_gene: NA
v_gene: TRBV19
abundance: NA
CDR3aa: CASSIEAGRRNEQFF
CDR3nt: TGTGCCAGTAGTATCGAGGCAGGCAGGCGAAATGAGCAGTTCTTC

j_gene: TRBJ2-7
d_gene: NA
v_gene: TRBV18
abundance: NA
CDR3aa: CASSPPARSYEQYF
CDR3nt: TGTGCCAGCTCACCACCGGCTAGATCCTACGAGCAGTACTTC

j_gene: TRBJ1-4
d_gene: TRBD1
v_gene: TRBV4-3
abundance: NA
CDR3aa: CASSQDFDRGLANEKLFF
CDR3nt: TGCGCCAGCAGCCAAGACTTTGACAGGGGGCTTGCTAATGAAAAACTGTTTTTT

j_gene: TRBJ2-1
d_gene: NA
v_gene: TRBV6-2/TRBV6-3
abundance: NA
CDR3aa: CAGGQGHHEQFF
CDR3nt: TGTGCCGGGGGACAAGGTCACCATGAGCAGTTCTTC

j_gene: TRBJ2-5
d_gene: TRBD1
v_gene: TRBV24-1
abundance: NA
CDR3aa: CATSDSQTGQETQYF
CDR3nt: TGTGCCACCAGTGATTCCCAGACAGGGCAAGAGACCCAGTACTTC

j_gene: TRBJ1-2
d_gene: NA
v_gene: TRBV6-2/TRBV6-3
abundance: NA
CDR3aa: CASSSTVGYTF
CDR3nt: TGTGCCAGCAGTAGCACCGTTGGCTACACCTTC

j_gene: TRBJ2-1
d_gene: TRBD1
v_gene: TRBV6-2/TRBV6-3
abundance: NA
CDR3aa: CASRPGQGTYNEQFF
CDR3nt: TGTGCCAGCAGGCCTGGACAGGGAACCTACAATGAGCAGTTCTTC

j_gene: TRBJ1-1
d_gene: TRBD1
v_gene: TRBV27
abundance: NA
CDR3aa: CASSLDRVSTEAFF
CDR3nt: TGTGCCAGCAGTCTCGACAGGGTGAGCACTGAAGCTTTCTTT

j_gene: TRBJ2-2
d_gene: TRBD1
v_gene: TRBV18
abundance: NA
CDR3aa: CASSPSTTGGPGELFF
CDR3nt: TGTGCCAGCTCACCATCGACGACAGGGGGCCCCGGGGAGCTGTTTTTT

j_gene: TRBJ2-2
d_gene: NA
v_gene: TRBV11-2
abundance: NA
CDR3aa: CASSLDQVTGELFF
CDR3nt: TGTGCCAGCAGCTTAGATCAGGTGACCGGGGAGCTGTTTTTT

j_gene: TRBJ1-1
d_gene: NA
v_gene: TRBV6-5
abundance: NA
CDR3aa: CASSRTRGQNTEAFF
CDR3nt: TGTGCCAGCAGTCGGACGAGGGGCCAGAACACTGAAGCTTTCTTT

j_gene: TRBJ1-1
d_gene: TRBD1
v_gene: TRBV3-1
abundance: NA
CDR3aa: CASSLRPTGATEAFF
CDR3nt: TGTGCCAGCAGCTTACGTCCGACAGGGGCGACTGAAGCTTTCTTT

j_gene: TRBJ2-5
d_gene: NA
v_gene: TRBV5-1
abundance: NA
CDR3aa: CASSLAYGTRETQYF
CDR3nt: TGCGCCAGCAGCTTGGCCTACGGAACCCGAGAGACCCAGTACTTC

j_gene: TRBJ2-3
d_gene: NA
v_gene: TRBV28
abundance: NA
CDR3aa: CASRSFPAFRGQRGDTQYF
CDR3nt: TGTGCCAGCAGGTCGTTCCCAGCCTTTCGAGGCCAGAGGGGAGATACGCAGTATTTT

j_gene: TRBJ1-1
d_gene: NA
v_gene: TRBV11-1
abundance: NA
CDR3aa: CASSSWGITEAFF
CDR3nt: TGTGCCAGCAGCTCTTGGGGAATCACTGAAGCTTTCTTT

j_gene: TRBJ2-5
d_gene: NA
v_gene: TRBV7-6
abundance: NA
CDR3aa: CASSFQGGNTETQYF
CDR3nt: TGTGCCAGCAGCTTCCAGGGTGGCAATACGGAGACCCAGTACTTC

j_gene: TRBJ2-7
d_gene: TRBD2
v_gene: TRBV6-6
abundance: NA
CDR3aa: CASSYGGVQRGEQYF
CDR3nt: TGTGCCAGCAGTTACGGGGGGGTACAACGAGGCGAGCAGTACTTC

j_gene: TRBJ1-6
d_gene: NA
v_gene: TRBV14
abundance: once
CDR3aa: CASSQDLRNSPLHF
CDR3nt: TGTGCCAGCAGCCAAGACCTCCGGAATTCACCCCTCCACTTT

j_gene: TRBJ2-7
d_gene: NA
v_gene: TRBV5-3
abundance: NA
CDR3aa: CARSLVDNYEQYF
CDR3nt: TGTGCCAGAAGCTTGGTGGACAACTACGAGCAGTACTTC

j_gene: TRBJ2-7
d_gene: NA
v_gene: TRBV7-2
abundance: NA
CDR3aa: CASSPEIRSAYEQYF
CDR3nt: TGTGCCAGCAGCCCCGAAATCCGGTCGGCCTACGAGCAGTACTTC

j_gene: TRBJ2-7
d_gene: NA
v_gene: TRBV7-9
abundance: NA
CDR3aa: CASSFLSLRDSEQYF
CDR3nt: TGTGCCAGCAGCTTTCTCAGTCTTCGGGACTCCGAGCAGTACTTC

j_gene: TRBJ2-2
d_gene: TRBD1
v_gene: TRBV4-1
abundance: NA
CDR3aa: CASSQIRSRTGDTGELFF
CDR3nt: TGCGCCAGCAGCCAAATCCGCTCTAGGACAGGGGACACCGGGGAGCTGTTTTTT

j_gene: TRBJ1-2
d_gene: NA
v_gene: TRBV7-9
abundance: NA
CDR3aa: CASSLGRQPKEYGYTF
CDR3nt: TGTGCCAGCAGCTTAGGTCGACAGCCAAAGGAATATGGCTACACCTTC

j_gene: TRBJ2-2
d_gene: TRBD1
v_gene: TRBV6-4
abundance: NA
CDR3aa: CASAEGTGNAGELFF
CDR3nt: TGTGCCAGCGCCGAGGGGACAGGGAACGCCGGGGAGCTGTTTTTT

j_gene: TRBJ2-5
d_gene: NA
v_gene: TRBV20-1
abundance: NA
CDR3aa: CSASQRWAETQYF
CDR3nt: TGCAGTGCTAGTCAGAGATGGGCAGAGACCCAGTACTTC